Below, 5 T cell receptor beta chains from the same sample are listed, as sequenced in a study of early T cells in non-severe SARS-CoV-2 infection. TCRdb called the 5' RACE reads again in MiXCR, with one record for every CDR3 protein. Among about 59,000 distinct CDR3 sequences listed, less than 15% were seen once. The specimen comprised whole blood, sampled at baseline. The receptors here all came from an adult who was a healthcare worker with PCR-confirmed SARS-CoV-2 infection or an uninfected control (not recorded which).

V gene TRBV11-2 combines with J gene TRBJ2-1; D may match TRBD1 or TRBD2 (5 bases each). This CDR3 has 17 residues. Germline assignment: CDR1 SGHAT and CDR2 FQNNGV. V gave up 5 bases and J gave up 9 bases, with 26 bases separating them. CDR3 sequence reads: CASSPTGARSWGAEQFF. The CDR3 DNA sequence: TGTGCCAGCAGCCCCACTGGGGCTAGATCTTGGGGAGCTGAGCAGTTCTTC.

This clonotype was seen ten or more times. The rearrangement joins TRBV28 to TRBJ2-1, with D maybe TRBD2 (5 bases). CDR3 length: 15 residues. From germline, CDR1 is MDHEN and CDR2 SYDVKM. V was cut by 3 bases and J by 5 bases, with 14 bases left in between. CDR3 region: CASSFPGLGNNEQFF. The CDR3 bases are TGTGCCAGCAGTTTCCCAGGACTGGGAAACAATGAGCAGTTCTTC.

For the CDR3, the DNA is TGTGCCAGCACCCCTCATCCCTCCCCCTCTGGAAACACCATATATTTT. Its translation is CASTPHPSPSGNTIYF. The chain recombines TRBV2 with TRBJ1-3, with D unclear. The CDR3 totals 16 residues. V lost 7 bases and J lost 0, with 16 bases in between. CDR1 is SNHLY, CDR2 FYNNEI, per germline.

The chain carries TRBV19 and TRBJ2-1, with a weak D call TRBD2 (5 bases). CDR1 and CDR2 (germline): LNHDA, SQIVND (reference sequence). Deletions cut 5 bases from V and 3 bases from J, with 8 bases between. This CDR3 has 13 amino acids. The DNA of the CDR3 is TGTGCCAGTAGTGGGAGCGGCTACAATGAGCAGTTCTTC. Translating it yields CASSGSGYNEQFF.

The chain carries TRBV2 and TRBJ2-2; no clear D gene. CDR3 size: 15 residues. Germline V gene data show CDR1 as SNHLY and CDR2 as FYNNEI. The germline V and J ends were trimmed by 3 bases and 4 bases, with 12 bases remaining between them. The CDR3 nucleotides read TGTGCCAGCAGTGATCTAGTAGGTGCCACCGGGGAGCTGTTTTTT. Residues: CASSDLVGATGELFF. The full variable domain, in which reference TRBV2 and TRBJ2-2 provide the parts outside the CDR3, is EPEVTQTPSHQVTQMGQEVILRCVPISNHLYFYWYRQILGQKVEFLVSFYNNEISEKSEIFDDQFSVERPDGSNFTLKIRSTKLEDSAMYFCASSDLVGATGELFFGEGSRLTVL.